Shown below are 10 T cell receptor beta chains from a single sample sequenced in a study of blood T cell repertoires in COVID-19. TCRdb's copy holds only in-frame clones and misses some; the assay was immunoSEQ multiplex PCR. The table shows under 250,000 clones, with around four fifths occurring only once. The sequencing input was peripheral blood. The receptors here all came from a woman aged 65 to 85 with acute or convalescent COVID-19.

J is TRBJ1-3 and V is TRBV4-2; tentative D call: TRBD1 (6 bases). In germline, CDR1 is LGHNA, CDR2 YNFKEQ. The V end lost 0 bases, the J end lost 0 bases, and 15 bases lay between the germline ends. The CDR3 is made up of 18 amino acids. The CDR3, as DNA: TGTGCCAGCAGCCAAGAAAGGCAGGGGTCCCTCTCTGGAAACACCATATATTTT. It codes for CASSQERQGSLSGNTIYF.

The chain employs TRBV10-3 and TRBJ2-5, with 9 bases lining up with TRBD2. V gave up 11 bases and J gave up 4 bases; unmatched junction bases: 14. The CDR3 runs 15 residues. CDR1 and CDR2 from the germline V gene are ENHRY and SYGVKD. In DNA form, the CDR3 reads TGTGCCGCCGGGGTAGCGGGGGTCCCGGGAGAGACCCAGTACTTC. Translating it yields CAAGVAGVPGETQYF.

The sample holds a few counts of this clone. The J gene is TRBJ1-2, the V gene TRBV7-9; D remains ambiguous. This CDR3 has 17 amino acids. Germline V gives CDR1 SEHNR, CDR2 FQNEAQ (reference sequence). Trimming left V 1 base short and J 8 bases short, with 23 bases between. The CDR3 bases are TGTGCCAGCAGCTTAGGTCCAGGCCAGGTGTTGGGAGGCGGCTACACCTTC. Translated: CASSLGPGQVLGGGYTF.

The V call is TRBV12-3 or TRBV12-4, the J call TRBJ1-1; D is unresolved. The ends were cut back, 6 bases at V and 4 bases at J, with 9 bases in the middle. This CDR3 has 12 amino acids. The CDR3 protein is CASSPGGTEAFF. CDR3 coding DNA: TGTGCCAGCAGCCCGGGAGGCACTGAAGCTTTCTTT.

This sequence joins TRBV13 and TRBJ2-7; 10 nucleotides agree with TRBD2. This CDR3 contains 15 residues. V was pared by 5 bases and J by 5 bases, with 9 bases of the junction left unmatched. CDR1 is PRHDT, CDR2 FYEKMQ, per germline (reference sequence). The CDR3: CASSLSLGLADEQYF. In DNA, the CDR3 is TGTGCCAGCAGCCTCAGCCTAGGACTAGCGGACGAGCAGTACTTC.

The chain combines TRBV5-1 with TRBJ1-4; the D is unclear. Trimming shortened V by 2 bases and J by 3 bases, and 11 bases separated the two germline ends. CDR3 length: 15 residues. Germline CDR1 is SGHRS and CDR2 is YFSETQ. CDR3: CASSLADKSNEKLFF. CDR3 DNA sequence: TGCGCCAGCAGCTTAGCAGACAAGTCTAATGAAAAACTGTTTTTT. The full variable domain, rest sourced from reference TRBV5-1 and TRBJ1-4, is KAGVTQTPRYLIKTRGQQVTLSCSPISGHRSVSWYQQTPGQGLQFLFEYFSETQRNKGNFPGRFSGRQFSNSRSEMNVSTLELGDSALYLCASSLADKSNEKLFFGSGTQLSVL.

J is TRBJ1-1 and V is TRBV20-1; TRBD1 agrees at 7 bases. Trimming at V came to 4 bases and at J to 8 bases, leaving 4 bases not matched to a gene. The CDR3 has 11 amino acids. The germline CDR1 and CDR2 sequences are DFQATT and SNEGSKA (reference sequence). In nucleotides, the CDR3 is TGCAGTGCTAACGACAGGGCAGAAGCTTTCTTT. Translation: CSANDRAEAFF.

The chain combines TRBV5-1 with TRBJ2-1; possibly TRBD1 for D (5 bases). Germline assignment: CDR1 SGHRS and CDR2 YFSETQ. Trimming pared 0 bases from V and 0 bases from J, leaving 10 bases between. This CDR3 has 16 residues. The CDR3: CASSLGQSNSYNEQFF. DNA of the CDR3: TGCGCCAGCAGCTTGGGACAGTCCAACTCCTACAATGAGCAGTTCTTC.

This clone is a singleton in its sample. CDR3 coding DNA: TGTGCCAGCAGCCAAGTATCTGGGAGGGATGCTTTCTTT. Amino acid sequence: CASSQVSGRDAFF. The chain uses TRBV3-1 (or the pseudogene TRBV3-2) and TRBJ1-1; D uncertain. Germline V gene sequence: CDR1 LGHDT, CDR2 YNNKEL (reference sequence). The CDR3 contains 13 residues. V was clipped by 1 base and J by 11 bases, with 14 bases between them.

This clone was seen a single time. The V call is TRBV4-3, the J call TRBJ1-2, with 9 bases fitting TRBD1. Germline CDR1 is LGHNA and CDR2 is YSLEER. Trimming cost V 4 bases and J 4 bases; bases outside gene matches: 7. The CDR3 is 15 residues long. This chain's CDR3 is CASSLHGDRVYGYTF. The CDR3, as DNA: TGCGCCAGCAGCCTACATGGGGACAGGGTCTATGGCTACACCTTC.